The 10 T cell receptor beta chains reported below all come from one sample, sequenced in a study of blood T cell repertoires in COVID-19. Clones were read by immunoSEQ multiplex PCR, and TCRdb kept only the in-frame ones, dropping some. The repertoire holds about 190,000 clones, roughly 81% seen once, with 4% to 6% in the top ten. What was sequenced was peripheral blood. The source is a woman in her seventies with active or convalescent COVID-19.

This chain connects TRBV11-2 to TRBJ2-5, with a tentative D call TRBD1 (6 bases). With 3 bases removed from V and 4 bases from J, the gap between germline ends came to 12 bases. Germline V lookup: CDR1 SGHAT, CDR2 FQNNGV. This CDR3 contains 14 residues. Written as DNA, the CDR3 is TGTGCCAGCAGCTTGGGGAAACAGGGAGAGACCCAGTACTTC. This codes for CASSLGKQGETQYF.

The V and J genes are TRBV24-1 and TRBJ1-1; D call uncertain. This CDR3 is built from 16 residues. V was pared by 5 bases and J by 4 bases, with 19 bases between. Looked up from germline, CDR1 is KGHDR and CDR2 is SFDVKD. The DNA of the CDR3 is TGTGCCACCAGTGTCCCTCCAAGGTGGGCAAGCACTGAAGCTTTCTTT. It specifies CATSVPPRWASTEAFF.

The chain carries TRBV6-5 and TRBJ2-7; the match to TRBD2 covers 8 bases. The J segment lost 7 bases and the V segment lost 0 bases, leaving 5 bases of the junction unmatched. There are 14 residues in the CDR3. Germline lookup yields CDR1 MNHEY and CDR2 SVGAGI. CDR3 protein: CASSYSTGGREQYF. CDR3 in DNA: TGTGCCAGCAGTTACTCGACGGGGGGGCGGGAGCAGTACTTC.

This chain uses TRBV6-5 with TRBJ1-4; tentative D call: TRBD1 (5 bases). V was trimmed by 4 bases and J by 0 bases, leaving 9 bases between them. The CDR3 is 15 residues long. Germline assignment: CDR1 MNHEY and CDR2 SVGAGI. The CDR3 protein is CASSFSTATNEKLFF. CDR3 sequence (DNA): TGTGCCAGCAGTTTCTCGACAGCAACTAATGAAAAACTGTTTTTT.

The chain recombines TRBV18 with TRBJ2-1; 13 bases align to TRBD2. The CDR3 spans 20 residues. V lost 10 bases to trimming and J lost 2 bases; unmatched junction nucleotides: 20. Germline assignment: CDR1 KGHSH and CDR2 LQKENI. The CDR3 DNA reads as TGTGCCACCCAAGCGAAATTATCGGGACTAGCGGGGAGCCCCTACAATGAGCAGTTCTTC. It specifies CATQAKLSGLAGSPYNEQFF.

The chain couples TRBV4-1 to TRBJ1-1; 8 positions agree with TRBD1. Germline CDR1 is MGHRA and CDR2 is YSYEKL. V lost 3 bases to trimming and J lost 1 base; unmatched junction nucleotides: 4. This CDR3 has 15 amino acids. CDR3 in amino acids: CASSHLDRANTEAFF. The CDR3 DNA is TGCGCCAGCAGCCACCTGGACAGGGCGAACACTGAAGCTTTCTTT.

J is TRBJ1-2 and V is TRBV7-9; no clear D gene. The V end was cut by 1 base, the J end by 2 bases, with 8 bases between. CDR3 length: 14 residues. Germline-derived CDR1 and CDR2 are SEHNR and FQNEAQ (reference sequence). CDR3 nucleotides: TGTGCCAGCAGCTTAGGAATCGCGAACTATGGCTACACCTTC. Protein product: CASSLGIANYGYTF.

The chain recombines TRBV21-1 with TRBJ2-1; the DNA was not used to check the table's D call, TRBD2. TRBV21-1 is a known pseudogene. The CDR3 has 16 residues. Here the CDR3 DNA reads TGTGCCAGCAGCCGTACAGCGGGACCCGAATCGGGTGAGCAGTTCTTC. Amino acids: CASSRTAGPESGEQFF.

The V and J genes are TRBV29-1 and TRBJ1-2; TRBD1 aligns across 7 bases. This CDR3 is built from 13 residues. The trim removed 7 bases at V and 4 bases at J, leaving 9 bases unmatched. The germline V gene has CDR1 SQVTM and CDR2 ANQGSEA. CDR3: CSALDRLSYGYTF. DNA of the CDR3: TGCAGCGCCTTGGACAGGCTCTCCTATGGCTACACCTTC.

The V and J genes are TRBV7-6 and TRBJ2-3; TRBD2 matches 11 bases. Germline lookup yields CDR1 SGHVS and CDR2 FNYEAQ. The CDR3 runs to 16 residues. Trimming cost V 4 bases and J 2 bases; bases outside gene matches: 5. The CDR3 region is CASSSVAGGPTDTQYF. Here the CDR3 DNA reads TGTGCCAGCAGCTCCGTAGCGGGAGGGCCCACAGATACGCAGTATTTT.